The rows below give T cell receptor beta chains drawn from one sample of a study of T cell responses to AZD1222 COVID-19 vaccine. The data were produced by immunoSEQ multiplex PCR, yet TCRdb's version contains in-frame clones alone and is incomplete. The sample consists of about 170,000 clones, roughly 85% of them appearing once. The sequenced sample was peripheral blood, obtained 28 days after the second AZD1222 dose. The receptors here all came from an adult who received the AZD1222 COVID-19 vaccine. Both conserved end residues are part of each CDR3. A D gene is named only where the DNA matches it firmly. The size of a clone is reported for some rows only, either as once, few or many, or as a class for expanded clones.

J	D	V	size	DNA	CDR3
TRBJ1-1	TRBD1	TRBV7-2	-	TGTGCCAGCAGACCTGAGACAGGGCGGGTCACTGAAGCTTTCTTT	CASRPETGRVTEAFF
TRBJ2-1	-	TRBV3-1/TRBV3-2	-	TGTGCCAGCAGCCAAGTAACGACTTATGTGGGGCAGTTCTTC	CASSQVTTYVGQFF
TRBJ2-3	TRBD2	TRBV9	-	TGTGCCAGCAGCTTCGGGACTAGCGGGGGGACTAGCACAGATACGCAGTATTTT	CASSFGTSGGTSTDTQYF
TRBJ1-1	-	TRBV6-5	-	TGTGCCAGCAGCGACCCAGGGGTTTGGGTCACTGAAGCTTTCTTT	CASSDPGVWVTEAFF
TRBJ2-6	TRBD1	TRBV10-1	-	TGCGCCAGCAGTCCGGGACAGCTTCTTGGGGCCAACGTCCTGACTTTC	CASSPGQLLGANVLTF
TRBJ1-1	-	TRBV19	-	TGTGCCAGTAGTCCGCCCTCGGGACATAGGACTGAAGCTTTCTTT	CASSPPSGHRTEAFF
TRBJ1-5	-	TRBV19	once	TGTGCCAGTAGGCTTAGGACGAGCAATCAGCCCCAGCATTTT	CASRLRTSNQPQHF
TRBJ1-5	-	TRBV15	-	TGTGCCACCAGCAGAGATGGGGGGCTGGATCAGCCCCAGCATTTT	CATSRDGGLDQPQHF
TRBJ1-1	-	TRBV18	-	TGTGCCAGCTCGCCCGGGAAGAACACTGAAGCTTTCTTT	CASSPGKNTEAFF
TRBJ1-2	TRBD1	TRBV7-9	-	TGTGCCAGCAGCCCAGAGGTGGTAGGGGGCATAGATGGCTACACCTTC	CASSPEVVGGIDGYTF
TRBJ2-1	TRBD2	TRBV4-1	-	TGCGCCAGCAGCCAGGTTAGCGGGGCGGAGCAGTTCTTC	CASSQVSGAEQFF
TRBJ1-5	-	TRBV4-2	-	TGTGCCAGCAGCCAAGATTTCGGAGCCTCCAATCAGCCCCAGCATTTT	CASSQDFGASNQPQHF
TRBJ1-2	-	TRBV7-9	few	TGTGCCAGCAGCTCCGACATTATATATGGCTACACCTTC	CASSSDIIYGYTF
TRBJ1-2	TRBD1	TRBV15	once	TGTGCCACCAGCAGGCCGGACAGGGGAGATTATGGCTACACCTTC	CATSRPDRGDYGYTF
TRBJ2-5	-	TRBV10-1	-	TGCGCCAGCAGTGAAGCCAGCATGGGGACCCAGTACTTC	CASSEASMGTQYF
TRBJ1-4	TRBD1	TRBV19	-	TGTGCCAGTAGTACCACCGGGACAGCGAAAGAAAAACTGTTTTTT	CASSTTGTAKEKLFF
TRBJ1-1	-	TRBV19	few	TGTGCCAGTAGTATCGAGGGAAGTGGTCACACTGAAGCTTTCTTT	CASSIEGSGHTEAFF
TRBJ2-1	TRBD2	TRBV27	-	TGTGCCAGCAGTCAGCTAGCGGGGTACAATGAGCAGTTCTTC	CASSQLAGYNEQFF
TRBJ1-4	TRBD1	TRBV27	-	TGTGCCAGCAGTCACAGGGGGGGGAATGAAAAACTGTTTTTT	CASSHRGGNEKLFF
TRBJ1-2	-	TRBV19	-	TGTGCCAGTAGTACCCGTGGAGGCCAGAGATATGGCTACACCTTC	CASSTRGGQRYGYTF
TRBJ2-7	TRBD2	TRBV7-2	-	TGTGCCAGCAGCTCACGGACCAAATGGGGGGGAAACTCCTACGAGCAGTACTTC	CASSSRTKWGGNSYEQYF
TRBJ2-5	-	TRBV5-1	-	TGCGCCAGCAAGCTCCCGATGGCCCAAGAGACCCAGTACTTC	CASKLPMAQETQYF
TRBJ2-1	-	TRBV30	-	TGTGCCTGGAGTGTAATGGGCTACAATGAGCAGTTCTTC	CAWSVMGYNEQFF
TRBJ2-7	-	TRBV5-1	-	TGCGCCAGCAGCTTGGAGAACAGGGTCCTCGAGCAGTACTTC	CASSLENRVLEQYF
TRBJ2-5	TRBD2	TRBV11-2	-	TGTGCCAGCAGCTTGAGACACCCCTCACTAGCGGGGTCCCAAGAGACCCAGTACTTC	CASSLRHPSLAGSQETQYF
TRBJ2-3	TRBD1	TRBV19	-	TGTGCCAGTAGTCCCGGGACAGGGGTTACAGATACGCAGTATTTT	CASSPGTGVTDTQYF
TRBJ2-1	-	TRBV15	-	TGTGCCACCAGCAACAGGGTAGGGCAGTTCTTC	CATSNRVGQFF
TRBJ2-3	TRBD2	TRBV3-1/TRBV3-2	-	TGTGCCAGCAGCCAAGATTGGGGGGGGATTAAGACAGATACGCAGTATTTT	CASSQDWGGIKTDTQYF
TRBJ1-2	-	TRBV11-3	-	TGTGCCAGCAGCTTAGAGGTTAACTATGGCTACACCTTC	CASSLEVNYGYTF
TRBJ2-5	-	TRBV7-6	-	TGTGCCAGCAGCGTTGGCCAGGGATGGCGGGGAGAGACCCAGTACTTC	CASSVGQGWRGETQYF
TRBJ1-5	-	TRBV2	-	TGTGCCAGCAGTGAGGGTAGAAACAATCAGCCCCAGCATTTT	CASSEGRNNQPQHF
TRBJ1-2	TRBD1	TRBV19	-	TGTGCCAGTACTAAACGGGACAGGGCCCGACCGAACTATGGCTACACCTTC	CASTKRDRARPNYGYTF
TRBJ1-5	-	TRBV2	-	TGTGCCAGCAGTGACGTAACGGGACAAGGGCCCCAGCATTTT	CASSDVTGQGPQHF
TRBJ2-7	-	TRBV20-1	-	TGCAGTGCTAGTTCGGGGGCAGTCTACGAGCAGTACTTC	CSASSGAVYEQYF
TRBJ1-1	TRBD1	TRBV4-3	-	TGCGCCAGCAGCCAAGCCCTGGACAGGGGCACTGAAGCTTTCTTT	CASSQALDRGTEAFF
TRBJ2-1	-	TRBV7-9	-	TGTGCCAGCAGCTTAGTTAAGGACTCCTACAATGAGCAGTTCTTC	CASSLVKDSYNEQFF
TRBJ2-7	-	TRBV6-4	-	TGTGCCAGCAGTGACTCGGCCGGCTCCTACGAGCAGTACTTC	CASSDSAGSYEQYF
TRBJ1-6	TRBD1	TRBV19	once	TGTGCCAGTAGTCCTCGACAGGGCCCGGACGGATCACCCCTCCACTTT	CASSPRQGPDGSPLHF
TRBJ1-1	TRBD1	TRBV5-1	-	TGCGCCAGCAGCATACTAACAGGGGACACTGAAGCTTTCTTT	CASSILTGDTEAFF
TRBJ2-7	-	TRBV18	-	TGTGCCAGCTCACCAATGGGGGGGCCTAGCTCCTACGAGCAGTACTTC	CASSPMGGPSSYEQYF
TRBJ2-5	-	TRBV5-1	-	TGCGCCAGCAGCCGAGACCGGTCCCAAGAGACCCAGTACTTC	CASSRDRSQETQYF
TRBJ1-2	-	TRBV6-2/TRBV6-3	-	TGTGCCAGCAGTTACTCGTCGGGATTCTATGGCTACACCTTC	CASSYSSGFYGYTF
TRBJ2-7	-	TRBV7-9	-	TGTGCCAGCAGCTCCCTATATTCTGTGGAGCAGTACTTC	CASSSLYSVEQYF
TRBJ2-5	TRBD2	TRBV4-1	-	TGCGCCAGCAGCCACCCCATCCTGGGTAGCGGGGGGGAAGAGACCCAGTACTTC	CASSHPILGSGGEETQYF
TRBJ2-1	TRBD2	TRBV6-4	-	TGTGCCAGCTCCAGACTAGCGGATTACAATGAGCAGTTCTTC	CASSRLADYNEQFF